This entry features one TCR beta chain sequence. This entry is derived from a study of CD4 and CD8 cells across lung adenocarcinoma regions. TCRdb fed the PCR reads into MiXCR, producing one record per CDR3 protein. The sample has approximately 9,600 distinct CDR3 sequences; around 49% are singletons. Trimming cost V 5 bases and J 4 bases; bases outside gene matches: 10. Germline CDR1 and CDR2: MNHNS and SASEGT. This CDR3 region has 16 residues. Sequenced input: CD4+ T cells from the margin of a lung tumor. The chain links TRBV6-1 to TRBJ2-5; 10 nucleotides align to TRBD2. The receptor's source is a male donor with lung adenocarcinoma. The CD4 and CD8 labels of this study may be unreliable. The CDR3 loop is CASSPQLAGDGETQYF. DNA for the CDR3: TGTGCCAGCAGTCCCCAGCTAGCGGGAGACGGAGAGACCCAGTACTTC.